This TCR beta chain was identified in a study of T-cell reconstitution after alpha-beta-depleted transplantation in children. This clonotype was counted between two and nine times. The CDR3 is 12 amino acids. Looked up from germline, CDR1 is SGHVS and CDR2 is FQNEAQ. With 6 bases removed from V and 6 bases from J, the gap between germline ends came to 10 bases. This sample's TCRbeta library carried unique molecular identifier barcodes. TCRdb analysed the PCR reads with MiXCR anew, one entry per CDR3 protein. The sample carries about 640,000 distinct CDR3 sequences, 16% recorded once. Here the sequenced sample was PBMCs from the stem cell graft donor, taken from the stem cell graft. The chain combines TRBV7-8 with TRBJ2-3, with no clear D. The TCR sequence derives from a human donor who donated a stem cell graft to a child with acute myeloid leukemia. CDR3 protein: CASSRPADTQYF. CDR3 bases: TGTGCCAGCAGTCGCCCAGCGGATACGCAGTATTTT.